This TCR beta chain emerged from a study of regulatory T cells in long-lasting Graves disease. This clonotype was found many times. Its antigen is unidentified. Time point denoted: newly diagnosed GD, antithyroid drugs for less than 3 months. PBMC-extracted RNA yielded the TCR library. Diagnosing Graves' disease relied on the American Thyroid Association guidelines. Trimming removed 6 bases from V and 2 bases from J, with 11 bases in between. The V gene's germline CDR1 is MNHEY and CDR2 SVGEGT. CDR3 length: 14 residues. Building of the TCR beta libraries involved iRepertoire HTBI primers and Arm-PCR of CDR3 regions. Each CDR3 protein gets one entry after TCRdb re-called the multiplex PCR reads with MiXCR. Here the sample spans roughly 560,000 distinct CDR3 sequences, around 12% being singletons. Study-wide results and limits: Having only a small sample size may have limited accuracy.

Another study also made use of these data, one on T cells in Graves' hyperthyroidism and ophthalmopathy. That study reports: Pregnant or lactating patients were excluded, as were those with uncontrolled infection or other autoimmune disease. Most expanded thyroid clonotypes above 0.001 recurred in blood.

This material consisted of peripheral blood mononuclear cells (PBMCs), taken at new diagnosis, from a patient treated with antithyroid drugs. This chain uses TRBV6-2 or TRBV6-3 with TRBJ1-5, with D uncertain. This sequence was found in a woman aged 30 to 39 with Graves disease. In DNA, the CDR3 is TGTGCCAGCAGCCCGAGGTTTCGCAATCAGCCCCAGCATTTT. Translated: CASSPRFRNQPQHF.